This paragraph reports one T cell receptor (beta chain). Its antigen is as yet unknown. This entry belongs to a study of T cells expressing NK-cell markers. Study-level points and caveats: Whether expanded NKG2C+ T cell clones were HCMV-specific remained unclear.

The CDR3 is 12 amino acids. Germline-derived CDR1 and CDR2 are ENHRY and SYGVKD. TCR beta cDNA was generated via 5'RACE template switching incorporating UMIs. With the 5' RACE reads reprocessed, TCRdb shows one record per CDR3 protein and no DNA. The table lists some 460,000 distinct CDR3 sequences. The sample comprised blood T cells: a sorted CD56 or NKG2C T cell subset, CD4+ or CD8+ T cells, or bulk PBMC T cells (not recorded which). This TCR came from a woman aged 50 to 65 in good health. V usage is TRBV10-3 and J usage is TRBJ1-5; TCRdb outputs TRBD1, but without DNA this stays unchecked. CDR3 in amino acids: CAISEDGQFEHF.